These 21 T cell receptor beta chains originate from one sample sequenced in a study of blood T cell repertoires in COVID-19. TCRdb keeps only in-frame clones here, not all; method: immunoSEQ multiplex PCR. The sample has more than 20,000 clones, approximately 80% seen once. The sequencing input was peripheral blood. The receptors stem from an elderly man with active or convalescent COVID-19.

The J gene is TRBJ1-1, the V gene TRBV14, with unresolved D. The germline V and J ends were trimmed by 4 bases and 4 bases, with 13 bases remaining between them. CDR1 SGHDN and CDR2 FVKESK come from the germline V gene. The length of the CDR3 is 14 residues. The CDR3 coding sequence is TGTGCCAGCAGCCTGTTCCGGGAGAGCACTGAAGCTTTCTTT. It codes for CASSLFRESTEAFF.

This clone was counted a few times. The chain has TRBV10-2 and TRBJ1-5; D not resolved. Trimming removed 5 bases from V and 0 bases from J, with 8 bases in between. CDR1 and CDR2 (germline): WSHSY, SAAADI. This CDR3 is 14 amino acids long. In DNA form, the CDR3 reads TGCGCCAGCAGTCCTACAGATAGCAATCAGCCCCAGCATTTT. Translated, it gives CASSPTDSNQPQHF.

The chain's CDR3 is CASSLEGTRINTEAFF. DNA for the CDR3: TGTGCCAGCAGCTTAGAAGGGACACGTATAAACACTGAAGCTTTCTTT. V and J are TRBV7-6 and TRBJ1-1; perhaps TRBD1 as D (6 bases). CDR1 and CDR2 from the germline V gene are SGHVS and FNYEAQ. The CDR3 sequence is 16 residues long. V shed 1 base and J shed 2 bases, with 14 bases lying between them. Supplemented by reference TRBV7-6 and TRBJ1-1, the full variable domain reads GAGVSQSPRYKVTKRGQDVALRCDPISGHVSLYWYRQALGQGPEFLTYFNYEAQQDKSGLPNDRFSAERPEGSISTLTIQRTEQRDSAMYRCASSLEGTRINTEAFFGQGTRLTVV.

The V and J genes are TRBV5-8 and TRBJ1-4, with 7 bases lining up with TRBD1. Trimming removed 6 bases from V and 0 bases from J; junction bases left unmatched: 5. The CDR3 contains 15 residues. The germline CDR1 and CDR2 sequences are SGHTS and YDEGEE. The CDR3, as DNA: TGTGCCAGCAACCGGGACAGTGCAACTAATGAAAAACTGTTTTTT. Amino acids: CASNRDSATNEKLFF.

The CDR3 region has the DNA TGTGCCAGCAGTAAACAGGGTTATCGAAAACTGTTTTTT. Encoded protein: CASSKQGYRKLFF. The rearrangement uses TRBV5-6 and TRBJ1-4, with D possibly matching TRBD1 (6 bases). The CDR3 length is 13 residues. Germline V lookup: CDR1 SGHDT, CDR2 YYEEEE. V lost 5 bases and J lost 10, with 15 bases in between.

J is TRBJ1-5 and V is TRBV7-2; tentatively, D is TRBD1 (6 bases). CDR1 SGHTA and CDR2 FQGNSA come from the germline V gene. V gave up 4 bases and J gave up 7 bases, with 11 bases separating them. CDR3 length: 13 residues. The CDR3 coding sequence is TGTGCCAGCAGCTATAGGACAGCCCAGCCCCAGCATTTT. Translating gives CASSYRTAQPQHF.

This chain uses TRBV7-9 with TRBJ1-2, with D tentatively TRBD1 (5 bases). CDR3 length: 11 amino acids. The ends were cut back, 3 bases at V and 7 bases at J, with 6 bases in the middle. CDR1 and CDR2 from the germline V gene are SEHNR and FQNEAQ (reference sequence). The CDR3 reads CASSLGGGYTF. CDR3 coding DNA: TGTGCCAGCAGCTTGGGGGGTGGCTACACCTTC.

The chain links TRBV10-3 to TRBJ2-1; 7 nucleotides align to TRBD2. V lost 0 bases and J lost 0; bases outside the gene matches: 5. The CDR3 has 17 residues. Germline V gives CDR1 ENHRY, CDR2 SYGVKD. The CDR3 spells CAISESRRGDSYNEQFF. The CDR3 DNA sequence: TGTGCCATCAGTGAGTCGAGACGGGGGGACTCCTACAATGAGCAGTTCTTC.

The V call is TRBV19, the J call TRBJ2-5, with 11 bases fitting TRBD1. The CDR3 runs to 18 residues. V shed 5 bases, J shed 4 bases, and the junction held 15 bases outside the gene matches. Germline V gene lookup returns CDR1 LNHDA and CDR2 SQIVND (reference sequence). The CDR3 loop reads CASSLGPGQGGSSETQYF. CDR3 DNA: TGTGCCAGTAGTTTGGGGCCGGGACAGGGGGGTTCCTCAGAGACCCAGTACTTC.

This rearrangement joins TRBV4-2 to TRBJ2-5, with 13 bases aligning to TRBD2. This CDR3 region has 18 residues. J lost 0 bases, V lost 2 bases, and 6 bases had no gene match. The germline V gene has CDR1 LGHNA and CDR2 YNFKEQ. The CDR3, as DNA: TGTGCCAGCAGCCAACCCAAGGGACTAGCGGGGTACCAAGAGACCCAGTACTTC. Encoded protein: CASSQPKGLAGYQETQYF.

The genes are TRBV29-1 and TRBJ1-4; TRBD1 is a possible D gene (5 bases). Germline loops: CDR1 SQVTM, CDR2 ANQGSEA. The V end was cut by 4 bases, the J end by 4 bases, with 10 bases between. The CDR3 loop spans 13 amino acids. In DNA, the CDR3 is TGCAGCGTTGGGGGGGGGTTTAATGAAAAACTGTTTTTT. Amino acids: CSVGGGFNEKLFF.

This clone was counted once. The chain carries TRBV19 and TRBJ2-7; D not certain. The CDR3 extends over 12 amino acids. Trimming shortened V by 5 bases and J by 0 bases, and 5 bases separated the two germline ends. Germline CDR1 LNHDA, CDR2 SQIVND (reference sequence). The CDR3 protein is CASSPSSYEQYF. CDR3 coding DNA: TGTGCCAGTAGTCCTAGCTCCTACGAGCAGTACTTC.

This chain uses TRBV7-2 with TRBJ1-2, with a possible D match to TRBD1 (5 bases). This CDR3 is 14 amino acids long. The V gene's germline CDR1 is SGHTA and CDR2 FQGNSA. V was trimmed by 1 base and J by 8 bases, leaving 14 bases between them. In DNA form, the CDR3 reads TGTGCCAGCAGCTTAGATACAGGCTCGCGGGGCTACACCTTC. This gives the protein CASSLDTGSRGYTF.

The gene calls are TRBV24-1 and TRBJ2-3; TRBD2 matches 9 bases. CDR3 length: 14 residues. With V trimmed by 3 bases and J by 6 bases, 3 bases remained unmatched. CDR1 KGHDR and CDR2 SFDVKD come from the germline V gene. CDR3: CATSDTAGGDTQYF. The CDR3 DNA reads TGTGCCACCAGTGATACGGCGGGAGGGGATACGCAGTATTTT.

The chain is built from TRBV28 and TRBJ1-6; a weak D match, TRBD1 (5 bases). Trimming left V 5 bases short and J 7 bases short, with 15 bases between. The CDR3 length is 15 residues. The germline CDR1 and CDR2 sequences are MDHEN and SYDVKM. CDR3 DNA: TGTGCCAGCAGTGAGATCAGGGTTGGAAATTCACCCCTCCACTTT. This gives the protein CASSEIRVGNSPLHF.

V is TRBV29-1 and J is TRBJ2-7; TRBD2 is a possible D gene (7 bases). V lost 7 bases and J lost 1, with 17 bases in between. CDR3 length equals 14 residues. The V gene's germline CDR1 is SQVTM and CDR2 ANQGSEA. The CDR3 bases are TGCAGCGCCACCGGGGGGACAAATTCCTACGAGCAGTACTTC. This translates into CSATGGTNSYEQYF.

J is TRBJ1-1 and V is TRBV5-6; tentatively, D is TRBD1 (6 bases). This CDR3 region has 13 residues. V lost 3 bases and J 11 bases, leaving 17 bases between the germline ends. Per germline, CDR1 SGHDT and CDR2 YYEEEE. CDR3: CASSSGDQRAAFF. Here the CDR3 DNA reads TGTGCCAGCAGCTCAGGGGACCAAAGGGCGGCTTTCTTT.

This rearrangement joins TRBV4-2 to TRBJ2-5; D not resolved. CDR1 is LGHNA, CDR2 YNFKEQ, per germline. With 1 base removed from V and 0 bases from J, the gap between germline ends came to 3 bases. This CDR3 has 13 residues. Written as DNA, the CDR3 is TGTGCCAGCAGCCAAGCTAACCAAGAGACCCAGTACTTC. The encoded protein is CASSQANQETQYF.

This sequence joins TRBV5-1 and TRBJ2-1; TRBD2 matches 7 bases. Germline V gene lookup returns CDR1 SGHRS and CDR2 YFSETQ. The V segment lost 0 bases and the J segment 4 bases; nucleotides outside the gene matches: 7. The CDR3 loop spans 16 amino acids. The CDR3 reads CASSLVRLADYNEQFF. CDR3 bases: TGCGCCAGCAGCTTGGTTCGTCTAGCGGATTACAATGAGCAGTTCTTC.

CDR3: CASSRRLSTEAFF. Here the CDR3 DNA reads TGTGCCAGCAGCCGCAGGCTAAGCACTGAAGCTTTCTTT. This chain links TRBV27 with TRBJ1-1; no clear D gene. Germline CDR1 and CDR2: MNHEY and SMNVEV (reference sequence). V shed 6 bases and J shed 4 bases, with 12 bases lying between them. The CDR3 has 13 amino acids.

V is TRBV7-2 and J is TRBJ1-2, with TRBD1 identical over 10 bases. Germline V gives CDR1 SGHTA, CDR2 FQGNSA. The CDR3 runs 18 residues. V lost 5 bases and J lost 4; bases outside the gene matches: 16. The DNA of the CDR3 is TGTGCCAGCAGCGCAGGGGACAGGGGAGGACGTATCCGCTATGGCTACACCTTC. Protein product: CASSAGDRGGRIRYGYTF.